These T cell receptor beta chains were read from a single sample in a study of blood T cell repertoires in COVID-19. Clones were read by immunoSEQ multiplex PCR, and TCRdb kept only the in-frame ones, dropping some. The top ten clones hold about 6% of a sample with 300,000 to 350,000 clones, around 87% of them seen once. The material sequenced was peripheral blood. Receptors were obtained from a woman aged 45-59 years with COVID-19, enrolled during active disease. Both conserved end residues are part of each CDR3. A D gene is named only where the DNA matches it firmly. Clone size is stated in some rows and not others, as once, few, many or a class when expanded.

cdr3_length	clone_size	j_call	v_call	d_call	cdr3_aa	cdr3_nt
18	NA	TRBJ2-3	TRBV5-1	TRBD2	CASSLAGSKREGTDTQYF	TGCGCCAGCAGCTTGGCCGGCAGTAAGCGGGAAGGCACAGATACGCAGTATTTT
16	once	TRBJ2-1	TRBV5-1	TRBD2	CASSGGSGSTYNEQFF	TGCGCCAGCAGCGGGGGTAGCGGGAGTACCTACAATGAGCAGTTCTTC
16	NA	TRBJ1-2	TRBV13	NA	CASSLGTFPANYGYTF	TGTGCCAGCAGCTTAGGGACTTTCCCGGCAAACTATGGCTACACCTTC
15	NA	TRBJ2-2	TRBV6-6	NA	CASSYPVSGTGELFF	TGTGCCAGCAGTTATCCCGTTAGCGGTACCGGGGAGCTGTTTTTT
16	NA	TRBJ2-3	TRBV29-1	TRBD2	CSVRRLAGGSTDTQYF	TGCAGCGTTCGGAGACTAGCGGGAGGAAGCACAGATACGCAGTATTTT
15	NA	TRBJ2-2	TRBV7-2	NA	CASSRDNANTGELFF	TGTGCCAGCAGCCGCGACAACGCGAACACCGGGGAGCTGTTTTTT
17	NA	TRBJ2-4	TRBV6-2/TRBV6-3	NA	CASSLGKHELAKNIQYF	TGTGCCAGCAGCCTCGGGAAACACGAACTAGCCAAAAACATTCAGTACTTC
13	NA	TRBJ2-7	TRBV3-1/TRBV3-2	TRBD1	CASSLDRGYEQYF	TGTGCCAGCAGCCTGGACAGGGGGTACGAGCAGTACTTC
15	NA	TRBJ2-3	TRBV11-3	NA	CASSLFSRTTDTQYF	TGTGCCAGCAGCTTGTTCTCCAGAACCACAGATACGCAGTATTTT
16	NA	TRBJ1-5	TRBV19	TRBD1	CASSNRQGALNQPQHF	TGTGCCAGTAGTAACCGACAGGGGGCTCTCAATCAGCCCCAGCATTTT
13	NA	TRBJ2-7	TRBV30	NA	CAWMWGGPNEQYF	TGTGCCTGGATGTGGGGGGGGCCTAACGAGCAGTACTTC